This T cell receptor beta chain was found in a study of blood T cell repertoires in COVID-19. Study-wide context: The study drew acute and convalescent COVID-19 samples from the United States, Italy and Spain.

The CDR3 runs to 16 residues. J lost 3 bases, V lost 0 bases, and 6 bases had no gene match. Germline V CDR1 and CDR2: WSHSY, SAAADI. The assay was immunoSEQ multiplex PCR, and TCRdb's table has in-frame clones only and misses some. The sample holds fewer than 350,000 clones, around 86% seen once. The material sequenced was peripheral blood. This chain connects TRBV10-2 to TRBJ2-7, with TRBD2 matching over 9 bases. The TCR sequence derives from a young woman who had recovered from COVID-19. As DNA, the CDR3 is TGCGCCAGCAGTGAGTCCCCGGGACTAGCCTTCTACGAGCAGTACTTC. As protein: CASSESPGLAFYEQYF.